This TCR beta chain was obtained from a study of blood T cell repertoires in COVID-19. Overall study context: Collection of acute and convalescent COVID-19 samples took place in the United States, Italy and Spain.

Patients at the Seattle site were enrolled during active infection and followed longitudinally. The authors' processing: Scientists estimated how many nucleated cells there were by amplifying reference gene primers. Sequenced by immunoSEQ multiplex PCR; TCRdb stores in-frame clones only, minus some. The DNA gave D and trimming, while V, J and clone size come from that table. The sample lists tens of thousands of clones, more than 75% occurring once. CDR1 is LNHDA, CDR2 SQIVND, per germline (reference sequence). The CDR3 runs to 13 residues. V lost 6 bases and J lost 2; bases outside the gene matches: 3.

This clonotype originated in a woman aged 60-75 years with COVID-19, enrolled during active disease. Sequenced: peripheral blood. The V gene is TRBV19, the J gene TRBJ2-5, with TRBD1 matching over 7 bases. CDR3: CASREQGQETQYF. CDR3 nucleotides: TGTGCCAGTAGAGAACAGGGGCAAGAGACCCAGTACTTC.